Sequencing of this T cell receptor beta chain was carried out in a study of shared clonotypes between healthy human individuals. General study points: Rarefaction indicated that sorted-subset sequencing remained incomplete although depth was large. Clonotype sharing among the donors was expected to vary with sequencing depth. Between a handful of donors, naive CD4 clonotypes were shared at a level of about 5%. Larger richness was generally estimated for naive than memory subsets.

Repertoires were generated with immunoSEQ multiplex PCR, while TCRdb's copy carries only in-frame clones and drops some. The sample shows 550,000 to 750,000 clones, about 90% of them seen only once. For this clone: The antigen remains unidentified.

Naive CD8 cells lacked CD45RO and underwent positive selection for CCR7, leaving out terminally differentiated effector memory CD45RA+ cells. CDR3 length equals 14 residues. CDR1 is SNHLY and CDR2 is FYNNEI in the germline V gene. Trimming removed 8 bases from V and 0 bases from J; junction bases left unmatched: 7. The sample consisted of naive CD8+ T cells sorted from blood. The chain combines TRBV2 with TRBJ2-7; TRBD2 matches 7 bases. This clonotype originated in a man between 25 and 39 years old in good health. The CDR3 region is CASGGGRTSYEQYF. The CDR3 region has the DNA TGTGCCAGCGGGGGAGGGCGGACCTCCTACGAGCAGTACTTC.